One TCR beta chain is described in this entry. Its antigen is unknown. No base quality values were provided; no much bigger clone lies one nucleotide off. This specimen comes from a study (TCRdb year 2016). Libraries were made using RT-PCR. The sequencing machine was an Illumina MiSeq. TCRdb redid the processing of the public reads, applying fastp at Q25 and MiXCR, and retained in-frame beta chains. Every CDR3 protein is listed once, alongside the most common genes and DNA of its rows. This sample is represented by more than 550,000 distinct CDR3 sequences; approximately 15% of them were singletons. The ten largest clones take up just over 3.5% of the sample. The sample taken for sequencing was memory CD4+ T cells from blood. The sequence was collected from a female donor in good health, serving as a healthy control.

Read as DNA, the sequence is TGTGCCAGCAGCTTGTGGGAGGCTGAAGCTTTCTTT. It specifies CASSLWEAEAFF. The rearranged chain carries TRBV5-6 and TRBJ1-1; no D gene can be assigned with confidence. Cut back by 1 base and 6 bases, the V and J ends lie 7 bases apart. The CDR3 numbers 12 residues from cysteine through phenylalanine. Of the read, only the CDR3 DNA is kept; its 36 bases are in frame from base 1. From the germline V gene, CDR1 is SGHDT and CDR2 is YYEEEE.